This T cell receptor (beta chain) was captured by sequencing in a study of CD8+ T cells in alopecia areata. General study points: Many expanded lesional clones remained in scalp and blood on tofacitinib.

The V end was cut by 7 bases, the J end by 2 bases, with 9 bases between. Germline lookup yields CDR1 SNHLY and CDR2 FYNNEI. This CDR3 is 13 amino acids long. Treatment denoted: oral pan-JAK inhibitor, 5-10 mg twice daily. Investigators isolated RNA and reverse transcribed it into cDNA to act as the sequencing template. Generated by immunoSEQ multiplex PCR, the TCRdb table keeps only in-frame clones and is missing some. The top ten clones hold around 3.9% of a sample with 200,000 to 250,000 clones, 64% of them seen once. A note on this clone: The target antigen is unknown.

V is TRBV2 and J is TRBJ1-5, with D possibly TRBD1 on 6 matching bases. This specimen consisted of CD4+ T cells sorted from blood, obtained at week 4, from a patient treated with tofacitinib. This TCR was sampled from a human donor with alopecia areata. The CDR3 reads CASKDRGNQPQHF. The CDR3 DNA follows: TGTGCCAGCAAGGACAGAGGCAATCAGCCCCAGCATTTT.